This T cell receptor (beta chain) was sequenced for a study of T cells after yellow fever vaccination (dated by TCRdb to the late 2010s). With respect to the entire study: The SMART-Seq v4 Ultra Low Input RNA kit was used to prepare libraries from fractions with low cell numbers. To follow T-cell clones before and after primary and booster YFV17D yellow fever vaccination, bulk TCR alpha and beta repertoires were sequenced over time. The cohort comprised two healthy male donors, one aged 18 to 30 and one aged 30 to 40 years. Blood samples were taken at several timepoints before and after primary and secondary immunization, and bulk PBMC replicates and cell subsets were isolated. What the study reported, not specific to this receptor: Compared with the primary T-cell response, the secondary T-cell response was weaker but faster, peaking on day 5 rather than day 15. The study included only a couple of donors, which limits how far the findings can be generalized. A small share of clonotypes was detected in both CD4 and CD8 compartments, with the overlap likely arising from convergent recombination. After the booster, most clones that had expanded after primary vaccination were detected again (nearly 98% of CD4 and around nine tenths of CD8), suggesting broad maintenance of memory. FACS-sorted repertoires could contain abundant contaminating clonotypes from the bulk population, so computational filtering was required.

TCR cDNA was made using 5'RACE template switching, a step that added a universal primer site and unique molecular identifiers. Priming for cDNA synthesis came from both the TCR alpha and TCR beta constant segments. Library amplification used two PCR steps, and the second PCR step added sample barcodes and sequencing adapters. Sequencing of libraries was performed on Illumina HiSeq 2500 (2x100 bp) or NovaSeq (2x150 bp). Per the source publication's procedure: Reads were demultiplexed and collapsed into UMI consensus sequences with MIGEC, and V(D)J alignment was performed with MiXCR. Clonotypes responding to the vaccine were identified with edgeR on replicate PBMC samples, with the criteria of FDR below 0.01 and a log2 fold change above 5 up to day 15. Each bulk clonotype received a CD4 or CD8 identity based on whether the sequenced CD4 or CD8 repertoire contained that clonotype at higher abundance. NS4B-specific clonotypes were defined as those at least 10-fold enriched in dextramer-positive over dextramer-negative fractions; CD4-biased clonotypes were excluded. TCRdb redid the processing of the public reads, applying fastp at Q25 and MiXCR, and retained in-frame beta chains. A single entry per CDR3 protein holds the most common genes and DNA from its merged rows. The V and J calls reflect TCRdb's pipeline rather than the authors' work. The sample yields about 52,000 distinct CDR3 sequences; more than 6.5% were counted once. Of the sample, approximately 24% falls within the top ten clones.

This clonotype has a handful of counts. The sample holds no much larger clone one base away, and base qualities are not on file. The treatment or condition tag for this specimen amounts to: live attenuated yellow fever vaccine strain. PBMCs were isolated from peripheral blood using a standard Ficoll-Paque protocol. With anti-CD3 and anti-CD8 staining plus a dextramer loaded with the yellow fever NS4B epitope peptide, the researchers sorted epitope-specific CD8 T cells. TriZol was used to extract RNA from bulk PBMCs, CD4 and CD8 fractions, and dextramer-positive and dextramer-negative fractions. Via the germline V gene, CDR1 is SGHTA and CDR2 FQGTGA. Reading from cysteine to phenylalanine, the CDR3 counts 16 amino acids. CDR3 DNA is the only sequence kept; it has 48 bases, read in frame from the first base. The germline V end is reduced by 5 bases and the J end by 2 bases; junction bases left unmatched: 8.

This TCR came from a man younger than 35 who received the YFV17D yellow fever vaccine. The sequence is built from TRBV7-3 and TRBJ2-3; 9 junctional bases match TRBD1. Sequences were derived from CD8+ T cells not binding an NS4B(214-222) dextramer, sorted from PBMCs, sampled 35 to 50 days after the first yellow fever vaccination. The cell subset or site label, as the study defines it: NS4B epitope dextramer-negative CD8 T cells. At the DNA level, the sequence is TGTGCCAGCAGCCAGGGGACAGGGCGATACACAGATACGCAGTATTTT. This gives the protein CASSQGTGRYTDTQYF.